The clone carrying this T cell receptor (beta chain) was recorded a few times. This record comes from a study of metastatic and nonmetastatic thyroid tumors. About the study: Malignant and benign thyroid patients had repertoires compared in peripheral blood and tumor or nodule tissue.

Patients underwent thyroid surgery, and none had received any treatment before it. Using MiXCR, TCRdb re-called clones from the PCR reads. The data show 25,000 or so clones, with about 15% seen just once and 15% to 18% held by the top ten. Germline assignment: CDR1 MNHNS and CDR2 SASEGT. There are 14 residues in the CDR3. V dropped 8 bases and J dropped 7 bases, with 17 bases sitting between them. The sequence derives from a male donor with papillary thyroid cancer or a benign thyroid nodule (not recorded which). Some clones in this sample may be carry-over from other donors' samples. The gene calls are TRBV6-1 and TRBJ2-2, with D possibly being TRBD2 (7 bases). The sample comprised blood. CDR3 bases: TGTGCCAGCGCGGGGGCCCCCTGGGTCGGGGAGCTGTTTTTT. It translates to CASAGAPWVGELFF.